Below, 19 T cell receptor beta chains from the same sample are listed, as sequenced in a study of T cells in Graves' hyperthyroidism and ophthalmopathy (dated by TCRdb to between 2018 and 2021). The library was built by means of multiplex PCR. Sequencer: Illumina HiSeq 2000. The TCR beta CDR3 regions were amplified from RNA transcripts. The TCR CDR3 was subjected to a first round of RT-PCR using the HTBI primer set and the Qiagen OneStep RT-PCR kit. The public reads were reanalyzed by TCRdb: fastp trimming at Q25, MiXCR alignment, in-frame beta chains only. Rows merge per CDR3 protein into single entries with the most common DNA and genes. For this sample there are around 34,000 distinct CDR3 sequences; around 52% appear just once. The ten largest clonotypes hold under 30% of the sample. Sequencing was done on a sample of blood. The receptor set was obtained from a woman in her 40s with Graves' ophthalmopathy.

The CDR3 sequence is CASSAAARNWGYTF. DNA of the CDR3: TGTGCCAGCAGTGCAGCAGCGCGAAACTGGGGCTACACCTTC. The V call is TRBV11-3, the J call TRBJ1-2; no firm D call. From germline, CDR1 is SGHNT and CDR2 YENEEA. The CDR3 has 14 amino acids. Trimming stripped 6 bases from V and 8 bases from J, with 19 bases between.

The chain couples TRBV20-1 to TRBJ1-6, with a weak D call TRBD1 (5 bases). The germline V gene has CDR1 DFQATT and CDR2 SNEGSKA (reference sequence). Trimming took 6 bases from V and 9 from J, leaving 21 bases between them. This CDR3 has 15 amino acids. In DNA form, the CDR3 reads TGCAGTGCCGCGGGGCCACAGTTGGAGATTTCACCCCTCCACTTT. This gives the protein CSAAGPQLEISPLHF.

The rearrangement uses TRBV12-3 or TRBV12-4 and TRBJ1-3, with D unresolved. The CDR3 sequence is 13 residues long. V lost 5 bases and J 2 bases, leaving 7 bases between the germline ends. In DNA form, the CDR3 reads TGTGCCAGCAGTAAACCTGCTGGAAACACCATATATTTT. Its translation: CASSKPAGNTIYF.

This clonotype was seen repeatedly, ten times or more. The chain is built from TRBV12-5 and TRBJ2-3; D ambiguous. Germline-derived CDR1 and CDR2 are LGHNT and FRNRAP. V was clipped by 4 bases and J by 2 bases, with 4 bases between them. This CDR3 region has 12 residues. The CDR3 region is CASGSSTDTQYF. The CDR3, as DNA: TGTGCTAGTGGTTCCTCCACAGATACGCAGTATTTT.

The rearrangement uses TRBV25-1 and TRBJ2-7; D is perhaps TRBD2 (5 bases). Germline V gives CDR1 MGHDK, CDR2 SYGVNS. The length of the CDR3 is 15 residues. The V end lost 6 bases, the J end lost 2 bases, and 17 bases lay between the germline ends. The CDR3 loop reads CASSFRGLPTYEQYF. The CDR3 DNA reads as TGTGCCAGCAGCTTTCGCGGACTTCCGACCTACGAGCAGTACTTC.

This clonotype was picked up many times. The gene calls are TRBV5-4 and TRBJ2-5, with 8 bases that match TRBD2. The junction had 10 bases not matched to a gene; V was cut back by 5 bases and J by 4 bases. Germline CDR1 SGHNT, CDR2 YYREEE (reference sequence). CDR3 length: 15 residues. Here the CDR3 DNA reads TGTGCCAGCAGTCCGAGCGGGAGAGAGCGAGAGACCCAGTACTTC. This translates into CASSPSGRERETQYF.

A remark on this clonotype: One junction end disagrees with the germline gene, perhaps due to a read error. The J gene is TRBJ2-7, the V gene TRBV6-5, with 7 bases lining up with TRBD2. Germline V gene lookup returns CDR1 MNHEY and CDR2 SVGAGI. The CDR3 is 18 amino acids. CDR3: CAGSYAPPTSSEVYEQYF. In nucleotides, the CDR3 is TGTGCCGGCAGTTACGCACCACCGACTAGCTCAGAGGTCTACGAGCAGTACTTC.

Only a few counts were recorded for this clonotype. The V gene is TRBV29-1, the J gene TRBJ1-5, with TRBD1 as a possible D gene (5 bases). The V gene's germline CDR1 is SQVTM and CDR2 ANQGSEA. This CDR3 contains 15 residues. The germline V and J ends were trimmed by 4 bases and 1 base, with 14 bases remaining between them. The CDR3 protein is CSVGGVDGSNQPQHF. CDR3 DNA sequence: TGCAGCGTTGGGGGCGTGGACGGGAGCAATCAGCCCCAGCATTTT.

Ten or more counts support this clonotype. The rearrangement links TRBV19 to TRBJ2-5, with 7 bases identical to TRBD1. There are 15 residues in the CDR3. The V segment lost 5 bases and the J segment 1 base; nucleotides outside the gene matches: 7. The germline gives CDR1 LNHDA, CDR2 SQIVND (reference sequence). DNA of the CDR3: TGTGCCAGTAGTTCCGGGACAGAGGCCCAAGAGACCCAGTACTTC. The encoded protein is CASSSGTEAQETQYF.

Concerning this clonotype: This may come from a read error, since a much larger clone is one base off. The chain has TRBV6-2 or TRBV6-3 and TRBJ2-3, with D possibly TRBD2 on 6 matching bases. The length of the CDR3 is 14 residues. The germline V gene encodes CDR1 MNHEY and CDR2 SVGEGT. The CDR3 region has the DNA TGTGCCAGCAGTTACGGGGACTCATCAGATATGCAGTATTTT. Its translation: CASSYGDSSDMQYF.

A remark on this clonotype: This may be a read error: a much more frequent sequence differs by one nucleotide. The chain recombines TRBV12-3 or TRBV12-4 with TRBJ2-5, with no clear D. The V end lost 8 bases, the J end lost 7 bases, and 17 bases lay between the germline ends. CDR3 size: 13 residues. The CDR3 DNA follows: TGTGCCAGCGGCCCCTTAGGTTCGGTGACCCAGTACTTC. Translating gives CASGPLGSVTQYF.

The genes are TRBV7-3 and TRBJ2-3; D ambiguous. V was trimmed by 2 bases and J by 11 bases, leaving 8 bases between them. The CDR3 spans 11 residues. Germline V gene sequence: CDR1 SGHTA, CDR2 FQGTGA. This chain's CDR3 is CASSLSNEQYF. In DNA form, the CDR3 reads TGTGCCAGCAGCTTATCGAATGAGCAGTATTTT.

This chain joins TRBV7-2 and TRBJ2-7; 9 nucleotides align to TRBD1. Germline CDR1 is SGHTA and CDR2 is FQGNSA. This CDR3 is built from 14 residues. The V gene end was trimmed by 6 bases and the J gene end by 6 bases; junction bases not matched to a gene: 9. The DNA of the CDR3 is TGTGCCAGCAGGTTGGGACAGGGAATTGGCGAGCAGTACTTC. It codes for CASRLGQGIGEQYF.

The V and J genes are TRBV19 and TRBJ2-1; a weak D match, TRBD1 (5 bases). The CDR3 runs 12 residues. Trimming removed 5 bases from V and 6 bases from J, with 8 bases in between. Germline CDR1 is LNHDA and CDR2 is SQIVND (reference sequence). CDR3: CASSVRGNEQFF. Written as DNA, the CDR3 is TGTGCCAGTAGTGTTAGGGGCAATGAGCAGTTCTTC. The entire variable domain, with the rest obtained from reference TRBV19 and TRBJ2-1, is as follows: DGGITQSPKYLFRKEGQNVTLSCEQNLNHDAMYWYRQDPGQGLRLIYYSQIVNDFQKGDIAEGYSVSREKKESFPLTVTSAQKNPTAFYLCASSVRGNEQFFGPGTRLTVL.

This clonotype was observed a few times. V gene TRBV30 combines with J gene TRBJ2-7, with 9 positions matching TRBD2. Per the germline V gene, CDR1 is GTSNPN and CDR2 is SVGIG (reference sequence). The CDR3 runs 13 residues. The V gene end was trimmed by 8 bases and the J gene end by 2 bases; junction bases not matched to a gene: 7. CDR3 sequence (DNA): TGTGCCGGGGGCGGGAGGGGAGCCTACGAGCAGTACTTC. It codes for CAGGGRGAYEQYF. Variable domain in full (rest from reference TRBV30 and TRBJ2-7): SQTIHQWPATLVQPVGSPLSLECTVEGTSNPNLYWYRQAAGRGLQLLFYSVGIGQISSEVPQNLSASRPQDRQFILSSKKLLLSDSGFYLCAGGGRGAYEQYFGPGTRLTVT.

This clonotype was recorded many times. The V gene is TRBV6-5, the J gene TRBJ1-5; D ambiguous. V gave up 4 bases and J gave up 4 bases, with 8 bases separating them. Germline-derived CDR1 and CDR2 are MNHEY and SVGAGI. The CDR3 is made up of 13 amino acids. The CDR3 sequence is CASSLRVNQPQHF. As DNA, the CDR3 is TGTGCCAGCAGTTTGAGAGTGAATCAGCCCCAGCATTTT.

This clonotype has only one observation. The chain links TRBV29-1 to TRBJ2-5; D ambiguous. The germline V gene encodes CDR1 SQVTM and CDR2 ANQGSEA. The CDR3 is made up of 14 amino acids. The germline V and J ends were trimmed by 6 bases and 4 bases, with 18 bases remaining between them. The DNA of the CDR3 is TGCAGCGTGATATTGGCGGTCTCCGGAGAGACCCAGTACTTC. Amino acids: CSVILAVSGETQYF.

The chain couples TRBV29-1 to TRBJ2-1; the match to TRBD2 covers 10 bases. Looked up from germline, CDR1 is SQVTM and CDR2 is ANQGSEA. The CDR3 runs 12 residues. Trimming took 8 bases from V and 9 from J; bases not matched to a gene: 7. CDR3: CSPSGSGVEQFF. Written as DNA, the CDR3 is TGCAGCCCTAGCGGGAGTGGCGTTGAGCAGTTCTTC.

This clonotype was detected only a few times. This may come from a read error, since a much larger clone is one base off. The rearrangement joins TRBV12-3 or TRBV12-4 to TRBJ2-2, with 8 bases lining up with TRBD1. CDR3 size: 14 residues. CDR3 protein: CASTLQGVDGELSF. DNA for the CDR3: TGTGCCAGCACCTTACAGGGGGTAGACGGGGAGCTGTCTTTT.